This T cell receptor (beta chain) was sequenced for a study of sequential checkpoint blockade in melanoma. Study information: Each arm's sequence ended with maintenance nivolumab.

Documented treatment: randomized to nivolumab then ipilimumab (arm A) or the reverse (arm B). No patient had prior DNA-damaging chemotherapy. Germline-derived CDR1 and CDR2 are SGDLS and YYNGEE. CDR3 length: 16 amino acids. V lost 4 bases and J 5 bases, leaving 21 bases between the germline ends. Sequencing used immunoSEQ multiplex PCR; TCRdb keeps in-frame clones, though not all of them. Counted here are around 19,000 clones, around 70% occurring once; the ten biggest clones make up 4% to 6%. The input for sequencing was tumor tissue (inferred from file names), taken from a patient given nivolumab and ipilimumab in sequence. The chain links TRBV9 to TRBJ2-5; D may be TRBD2 (7 bases). This clonotype originated in a human donor with melanoma. CDR3 protein: CASSPPGGPGRETQYF. CDR3 bases: TGTGCCAGCAGCCCCCCGGGGGGCCCCGGACGGGAGACCCAGTACTTC.